The 3 T cell receptor beta chains in this list originate from one sample, sequenced in a study of T cells in Graves' hyperthyroidism and ophthalmopathy. The CDR3 regions of TCR beta were amplified from RNA transcripts. The HTBI primer set served for first-round RT-PCR of the TCR CDR3. Via MiXCR, TCRdb re-called the multiplex PCR reads, giving one row per CDR3 protein. The sample lists around 560,000 distinct CDR3 sequences, roughly a sixth occurring once. Sequencing was carried out using blood. The receptor set was obtained from a woman under 30 with Graves' hyperthyroidism.

This clonotype showed up many times. The chain couples TRBV27 to TRBJ2-3, with 11 positions matching TRBD2. The V and J ends lost 5 bases and 7 bases, in that order; junction bases with no gene match: 17. The CDR3 is 18 residues long. Germline-derived CDR1 and CDR2 are MNHEY and SMNVEV (reference sequence). CDR3 nucleotides: TGTGCCAGCAGTACTCCCCCAAAGACTAGCGGGGCTCCTCATACGCAGTATTTT. Protein product: CASSTPPKTSGAPHTQYF.

This clonotype was counted only a few times. CDR3 DNA sequence: TGTGCCAGCATACAGATCCAAGCGGGGTGCACAGATACGCAGTATTTT. Its translation is CASIQIQAGCTDTQYF. The genes are TRBV7-3 and TRBJ2-3; 7 nucleotides align to TRBD2. The V and J ends lost 7 bases and 1 base, in that order; junction bases with no gene match: 11. Germline V lookup: CDR1 SGHTA, CDR2 FQGTGA. The CDR3 contains 16 residues. Using reference TRBV7-3 and TRBJ2-3 for the parts outside the CDR3, the full variable domain is GAGVSQTPSNKVTEKGKYVELRCDPISGHTALYWYRQSLGQGPEFLIYFQGTGAADDSGLPNDRFFAVRPEGSVSTLKIQRTERGDSAVYLCASIQIQAGCTDTQYFGPGTRLTVL.

This clonotype has only a few counts. The chain carries TRBV19 and TRBJ2-1, with 9 positions matching TRBD1. The germline CDR1 and CDR2 sequences are LNHDA and SQIVND (reference sequence). The V segment lost 5 bases and the J segment 6 bases; nucleotides outside the gene matches: 8. The CDR3 has 15 amino acids. The CDR3 here is CASSSTGGSLNEQFF. The DNA of the CDR3 is TGTGCCAGTAGTTCCACAGGGGGCTCCCTCAATGAGCAGTTCTTC.